Below, 21 T cell receptor beta chains from the same sample are listed, as sequenced in a study of T-cell memory formation after mild COVID-19. Each CDR3 protein is one row after TCRdb ran MiXCR on the 5' RACE reads. The profile shows about 470,000 distinct CDR3 sequences, around a quarter of them singletons. Sequenced sample: PBMCs or a T cell subset sorted from them (not recorded which). These receptor sequences come from an adult woman who had mild COVID-19 (a few samples of this study predate the infection). Cell type and time point are not known.

Only a few counts were recorded for this clonotype. The chain links TRBV12-3 or TRBV12-4 to TRBJ1-3; unclear D gene. V lost 6 bases and J 4 bases, leaving 22 bases between the germline ends. The CDR3 length is 17 residues. CDR3 amino acids: CASSPGWREKAGNTIYF. In DNA, the CDR3 is TGTGCCAGCAGCCCTGGGTGGAGGGAAAAGGCAGGAAACACCATATATTTT.

The chain uses TRBV4-2 and TRBJ2-7, with 7 bases that match TRBD2. V trimming: 4 bases; J trimming: 3 bases; junction bases outside the gene matches: 12. CDR1 and CDR2 (germline): LGHNA, YNFKEQ. The CDR3 has 16 amino acids. CDR3 coding DNA: TGTGCCAGCAGCCCTCGACTAGCCTCAGAGTACTACGAGCAGTACTTC. This encodes CASSPRLASEYYEQYF.

The rearrangement joins TRBV6-2 or TRBV6-3 to TRBJ1-5; D gene ambiguous. The V and J ends lost 6 bases and 1 base respectively, with 13 bases between them. This CDR3 contains 15 residues. Germline CDR1 and CDR2: MNHEY and SVGEGT. The CDR3 protein is CASSAGLVSNQPQHF. For the CDR3, the DNA is TGTGCCAGCAGCGCAGGACTGGTGAGCAATCAGCCCCAGCATTTT.

The chain couples TRBV3-1 to TRBJ1-1; the D is unclear. Germline CDR1 reads LGHDT; CDR2 reads YNNKEL (reference sequence). CDR3 length equals 15 residues. Trimming took 0 bases from V and 1 from J, leaving 9 bases between them. The chain's CDR3 is CASSQEEGPNTEAFF. Written as DNA, the CDR3 is TGTGCCAGCAGCCAAGAAGAGGGCCCGAACACTGAAGCTTTCTTT.

The genes are TRBV5-1 and TRBJ2-2; unclear D gene. V lost 0 bases, J lost 7 bases, and 16 bases lay in between. The length of the CDR3 is 16 residues. Germline V gene data show CDR1 as SGHRS and CDR2 as YFSETQ. The CDR3 is CASSLGPRSAHGELFF. The CDR3 DNA reads TGCGCCAGCAGCTTGGGGCCGAGAAGCGCCCACGGGGAGCTGTTTTTT.

The chain joins TRBV12-3 or TRBV12-4 to TRBJ2-2; 11 positions match TRBD2. Trimming at V came to 6 bases and at J to 5 bases, leaving 8 bases not matched to a gene. The CDR3 covers 16 residues. The CDR3 DNA sequence: TGTGCCAGCAGGCAGCATAGCGGGGGGGCAACCGGGGAGCTGTTTTTT. Its translation: CASRQHSGGATGELFF.

This clonotype was detected a few times. V usage is TRBV7-9 and J usage is TRBJ2-3, with D perhaps TRBD2 (5 bases). Trimming removed 2 bases at V and 2 bases at J, with 20 bases between. The V gene's germline CDR1 is SEHNR and CDR2 FQNEAQ (reference sequence). The CDR3 sequence is 18 residues long. The CDR3 reads CASSLLGSGKRITDTQYF. In DNA, the CDR3 is TGTGCCAGCAGCTTATTGGGGTCCGGGAAGCGGATCACAGATACGCAGTATTTT. Full variable domain (rest looked up from reference TRBV7-9 and TRBJ2-3): DTGVSQNPRHKITKRGQNVTFRCDPISEHNRLYWYRQTLGQGPEFLTYFQNEAQLEKSRLLSDRFSAERPKGSFSTLEIQRTEQGDSAMYLCASSLLGSGKRITDTQYFGPGTRLTVL.

This clonotype was seen many times. The rearrangement uses TRBV7-9 and TRBJ1-2; D ambiguous. This CDR3 is built from 12 residues. The V gene's germline CDR1 is SEHNR and CDR2 FQNEAQ (reference sequence). Trimming shortened V by 4 bases and J by 3 bases, and 6 bases separated the two germline ends. CDR3 DNA sequence: TGTGCCAGCAGCTCGTCGGACTATGGCTACACCTTC. Encoded protein: CASSSSDYGYTF.

CDR3 DNA: TGTGCCAGCAGTTTCGCTCCTACAGGAGACGATGGCTACACCTTC. As protein: CASSFAPTGDDGYTF. J is TRBJ1-2 and V is TRBV12-3 or TRBV12-4, with D tentatively TRBD1 (5 bases). The CDR3 spans 15 residues. The ends were cut back, 3 bases at V and 6 bases at J, with 17 bases in the middle.

This clonotype was detected only a few times. The chain employs TRBV5-6 and TRBJ1-6; D is perhaps TRBD1 (5 bases). This CDR3 region has 15 residues. Germline V CDR1 and CDR2: SGHDT, YYEEEE. Deletions cut 4 bases from V and 7 bases from J, with 15 bases between. CDR3 sequence (DNA): TGTGCCAGCAGCGTCGCGGGGCCCTCGAATTCACCCCTCCACTTT. This translates into CASSVAGPSNSPLHF.

This clonotype was detected only a few times. In DNA, the CDR3 is TGTGCCATCAGTGAGTCCCAGGGGAACACTGAAGCTTTCTTT. Encoded protein: CAISESQGNTEAFF. The chain couples TRBV10-3 to TRBJ1-1, with a tentative D call TRBD1 (5 bases). The germline V gene has CDR1 ENHRY and CDR2 SYGVKD. The CDR3 extends over 14 amino acids. Between the trimmed V and J ends, which lost 0 bases and 1 base, there was a span of 6 bases.

This clonotype occurred a few times. The chain links TRBV6-5 to TRBJ2-7; D is ambiguous. The CDR3 covers 13 residues. CDR1 and CDR2 from the germline V gene are MNHEY and SVGAGI. Trimming shortened V by 5 bases and J by 3 bases, and 11 bases separated the two germline ends. The CDR3 loop is CASSTHSVYEQYF. As DNA, the CDR3 is TGTGCCAGCAGTACCCACTCCGTCTACGAGCAGTACTTC.

This sequence joins TRBV7-3 and TRBJ2-2, with D uncertain. Germline V gene data show CDR1 as SGHTA and CDR2 as FQGTGA. V was clipped by 2 bases and J by 6 bases, with 7 bases between them. The CDR3 is made up of 13 amino acids. CDR3 DNA: TGTGCCAGCAGCTTATCTTCCTCCGGGGAGCTGTTTTTT. It yields the protein CASSLSSSGELFF.

J is TRBJ2-5 and V is TRBV7-9; tentatively, D is TRBD2 (6 bases). The ends were cut back, 1 base at V and 4 bases at J, with 22 bases in the middle. The CDR3 is 18 amino acids. CDR1 and CDR2 from the germline V gene are SEHNR and FQNEAQ (reference sequence). The CDR3 nucleotides read TGTGCCAGCAGCTTAGGCGTCGTACGCGGGGAAAGAGGAGAGACCCAGTACTTC. This sequence encodes CASSLGVVRGERGETQYF. Full variable domain (outside the CDR3, taken from reference TRBV7-9 and TRBJ2-5): DTGVSQNPRHKITKRGQNVTFRCDPISEHNRLYWYRQTLGQGPEFLTYFQNEAQLEKSRLLSDRFSAERPKGSFSTLEIQRTEQGDSAMYLCASSLGVVRGERGETQYFGPGTRLLVL.

The chain joins TRBV6-1 to TRBJ1-2; 8 bases are a match to TRBD1. This CDR3 region has 16 residues. V lost 0 bases to trimming and J lost 0 bases; unmatched junction nucleotides: 3. Germline CDR1 and CDR2: MNHNS and SASEGT. DNA for the CDR3: TGTGCCAGCAGTGAAGCCGGGACAGGTGCTAACTATGGCTACACCTTC. This sequence encodes CASSEAGTGANYGYTF.

This chain links TRBV6-4 with TRBJ2-1; D is uncertain. The CDR3 contains 14 residues. Germline CDR1 is MRHNA and CDR2 is SNTAGT. V shed 4 bases and J shed 5 bases, with 12 bases lying between them. The DNA for the CDR3 is TGTGCCAGCAGTGTAGGACCCACTAACAATGAGCAGTTCTTC. Translated, it gives CASSVGPTNNEQFF.

The chain uses TRBV29-1 and TRBJ2-1; 9 bases map to TRBD2. CDR3 length: 17 residues. Germline trimming cut 4 bases from V and 0 bases from J; bases unmatched to any gene: 10. Germline loops: CDR1 SQVTM, CDR2 ANQGSEA. The CDR3 DNA reads TGCAGCGTTGCTGGGAGCGGGGGGCTAAGCTCCTACAATGAGCAGTTCTTC. It specifies CSVAGSGGLSSYNEQFF.

This clonotype was counted a few times. The V call is TRBV24-1, the J call TRBJ2-6; a weak D match, TRBD2 (5 bases). Trimming cost V 6 bases and J 1 base, with 9 bases left between them. The CDR3 extends over 15 amino acids. Germline assignment: CDR1 KGHDR and CDR2 SFDVKD. CDR3 residues: CATSWTGSGANVLTF. The CDR3 nucleotides read TGTGCCACCAGTTGGACTGGATCTGGGGCCAACGTCCTGACTTTC.

The sample holds many counts of this clonotype. This chain joins TRBV7-9 and TRBJ2-5; TRBD2 agrees at 8 bases. The CDR3 length is 16 residues. The trim removed 5 bases at V and 2 bases at J, leaving 10 bases unmatched. The V gene's germline CDR1 is SEHNR and CDR2 FQNEAQ (reference sequence). The CDR3 is CASSQGREGVQETQYF. CDR3 sequence (DNA): TGTGCCAGCAGCCAAGGCCGGGAGGGCGTTCAAGAGACCCAGTACTTC.

This clonotype was seen a handful of times. The V and J genes are TRBV18 and TRBJ2-2; 7 bases agree with TRBD1. The CDR3 runs to 15 residues. The ends lost 1 base at V and 5 bases at J; junction bases unmatched: 4. The germline gives CDR1 KGHSH, CDR2 LQKENI. CDR3 in DNA: TGTGCCAGCTCACCACTAGAGACAGGGACCGGGGAGCTGTTTTTT. Encoded protein: CASSPLETGTGELFF.

The chain employs TRBV29-1 and TRBJ2-3; unclear D gene. This CDR3 comprises 14 residues. Trimming cost V 3 bases and J 0 bases, with 10 bases left between them. Looked up from germline, CDR1 is SQVTM and CDR2 is ANQGSEA. The CDR3 region has the DNA TGCAGCGTTGAGGTGACGCGAAGCACAGATACGCAGTATTTT. It codes for CSVEVTRSTDTQYF.